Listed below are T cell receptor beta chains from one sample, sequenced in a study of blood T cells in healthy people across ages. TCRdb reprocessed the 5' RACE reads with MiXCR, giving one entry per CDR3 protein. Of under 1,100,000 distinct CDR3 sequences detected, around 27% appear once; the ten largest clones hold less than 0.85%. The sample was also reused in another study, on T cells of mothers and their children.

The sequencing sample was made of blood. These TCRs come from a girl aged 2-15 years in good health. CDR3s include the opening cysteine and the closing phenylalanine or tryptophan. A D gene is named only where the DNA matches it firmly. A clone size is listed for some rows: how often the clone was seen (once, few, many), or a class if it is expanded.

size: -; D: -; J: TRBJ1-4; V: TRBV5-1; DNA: TGCGCCAGCAGCTTGTTGGTGGGAGGGGAAAAACTGTTTTTT; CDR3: CASSLLVGGEKLFF
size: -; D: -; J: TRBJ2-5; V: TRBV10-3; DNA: TGTGCCATCAGTCCCCCTTTCGGGGACGGCCAAGAGACCCAGTACTTC; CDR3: CAISPPFGDGQETQYF
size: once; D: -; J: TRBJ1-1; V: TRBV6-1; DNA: TGTGCCAGCAGTGAAGCTCCAGGACACCTTGAAGCTTTCTTT; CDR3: CASSEAPGHLEAFF
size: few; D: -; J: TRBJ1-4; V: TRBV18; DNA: TGTGCCAGCTCACCTTCTCGAGGGGGGGCAGGTGAAAAACTGTTTTTT; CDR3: CASSPSRGGAGEKLFF
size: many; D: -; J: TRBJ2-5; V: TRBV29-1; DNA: TGCAGCGTTGAATGGTGGGGAAAAGAGACCCAGTACTTC; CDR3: CSVEWWGKETQYF
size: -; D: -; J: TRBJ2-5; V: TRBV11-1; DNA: TGTGCCAGCGGGAGAGTGACCCAGTACTTC; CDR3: CASGRVTQYF
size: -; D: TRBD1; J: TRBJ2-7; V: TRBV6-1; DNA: TGTGCCAGCAGCAGGTACCGGAGGACAGGGGGATCCTGCGAGCAGTACTTC; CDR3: CASSRYRRTGGSCEQYF
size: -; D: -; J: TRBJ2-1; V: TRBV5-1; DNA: TGCGCCAGCAGCGCTTCGGCCAGTTTGGGGGTCGGGTTTCCCAGCTCCTACAATGAGCAGTTCTTC; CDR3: CASSASASLGVGFPSSYNEQFF
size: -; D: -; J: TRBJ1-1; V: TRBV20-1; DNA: TGCAGTGCTAGAGGACTACGGACTCTAGTTGAAGCTTTCTTT; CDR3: CSARGLRTLVEAFF
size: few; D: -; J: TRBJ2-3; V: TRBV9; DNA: TGTGCCAGCAGCGTATCCCCCGACACAGATACGCAGTATTTT; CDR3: CASSVSPDTDTQYF
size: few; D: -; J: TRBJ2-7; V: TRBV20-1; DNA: TGCAGTGCTAGAGATACCATCCTTCAGACTACTATCTACGAGCAGTACTTC; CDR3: CSARDTILQTTIYEQYF
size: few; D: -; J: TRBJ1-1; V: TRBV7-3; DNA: TGTGCCAGCAGCTTAACCGGGGGTCTTTTGGATGGTACTGAAGCTTTCTTT; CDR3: CASSLTGGLLDGTEAFF
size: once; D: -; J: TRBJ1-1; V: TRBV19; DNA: TGTGCCACCCAGGACAGTCCGAACACTGAAGCTTTCTTT; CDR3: CATQDSPNTEAFF
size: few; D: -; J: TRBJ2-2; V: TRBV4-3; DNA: TGCGCCAGCAGCCAAGATGGGGCAGGGACGAACACCGGGGAGCTGTTTTTT; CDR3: CASSQDGAGTNTGELFF
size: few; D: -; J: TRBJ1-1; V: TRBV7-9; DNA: TGTGCCAGCAGCTTAACTACAGGTGAAGCTTTCTTT; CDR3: CASSLTTGEAFF
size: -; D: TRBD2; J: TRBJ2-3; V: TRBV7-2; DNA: TGTGCCAGCAGTGTACGGCGGGGGGTATCAGATACGCAGTATTTT; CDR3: CASSVRRGVSDTQYF
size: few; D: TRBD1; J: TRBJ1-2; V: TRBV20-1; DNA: TGCAGTGCTAGAGATCGACAGGGACCGTTATATGGCTACACCTTC; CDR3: CSARDRQGPLYGYTF
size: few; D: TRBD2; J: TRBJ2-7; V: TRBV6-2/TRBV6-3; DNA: TGTGCCAGCAGTTACGGATTAGCGGGAGCGGGAGGCGAGCAGTACTTC; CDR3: CASSYGLAGAGGEQYF
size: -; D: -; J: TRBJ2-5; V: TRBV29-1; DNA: TGCAGCGTTGAATGGCCTTCTCAAGAGACCCAGTACTTC; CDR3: CSVEWPSQETQYF
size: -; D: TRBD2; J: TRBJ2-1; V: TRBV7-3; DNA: TGTGCCAGCAGTTTGACTAGCGGGAGGATAAATGAGCAGTTCTTC; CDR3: CASSLTSGRINEQFF
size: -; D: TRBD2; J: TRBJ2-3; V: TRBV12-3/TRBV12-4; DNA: TGTGCCAGCAGCCAGCTAGCGGGGGGCTTAACTAGCACAGATGCGCAGTATTTT; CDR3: CASSQLAGGLTSTDAQYF
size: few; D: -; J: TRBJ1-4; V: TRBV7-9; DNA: TGTGCCAGCACCTCGGTGGGAAATGAAAAACTGTTTTTT; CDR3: CASTSVGNEKLFF
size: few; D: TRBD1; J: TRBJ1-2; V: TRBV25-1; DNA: TGTGCCAGCAGAGTAGGACAGGGCGGCTACACCTTC; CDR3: CASRVGQGGYTF
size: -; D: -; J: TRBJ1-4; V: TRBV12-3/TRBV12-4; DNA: TGTGCCAGCAGTTTAAGTGGGATGGAGGAAAAACTGTTTTTT; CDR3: CASSLSGMEEKLFF
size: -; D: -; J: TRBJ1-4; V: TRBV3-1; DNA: TGTGCCAGCAGCCAGGCTGAGCAGGGCTTAGGAGAAAAACTGTTTTTT; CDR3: CASSQAEQGLGEKLFF
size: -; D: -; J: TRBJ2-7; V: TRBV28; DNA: TGTGCCAGCAGGGGGGCGGACGTAGCCTACGAGCAGTACTTC; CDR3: CASRGADVAYEQYF
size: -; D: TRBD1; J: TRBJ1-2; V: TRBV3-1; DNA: TGTGCCAGCAGCCAAAGGGGACAGGGGGCTGTCTATGGCTACACCTTC; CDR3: CASSQRGQGAVYGYTF
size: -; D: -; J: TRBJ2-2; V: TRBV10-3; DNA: TGTGCCATCAGGACGAACACCGGGGAGCTGTTTTTT; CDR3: CAIRTNTGELFF
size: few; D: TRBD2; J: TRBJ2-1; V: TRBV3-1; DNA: TGTGCCACGACTAGCGGGGGGTACAATGAGCAGTTCTTC; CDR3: CATTSGGYNEQFF
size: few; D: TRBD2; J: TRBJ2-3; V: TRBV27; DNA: TGTGCCAGCAGTTTCACTAGCGGGGTAGATACGCAGTATTTT; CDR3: CASSFTSGVDTQYF
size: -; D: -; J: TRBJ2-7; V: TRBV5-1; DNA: TGCGCCAGCAGCTTGGGGGCCGCTAGCTCCTACGAGCAGTACTTC; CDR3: CASSLGAASSYEQYF
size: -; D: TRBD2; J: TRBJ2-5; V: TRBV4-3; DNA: TGCGCCAGCAGCCTAAACCCGGGACTACCAAAAGAGACCCAGTACTTC; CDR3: CASSLNPGLPKETQYF
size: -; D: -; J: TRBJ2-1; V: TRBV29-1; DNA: TGCAGCGTAATCGACGTCCTGGCCGATGAGCAGTTCTTC; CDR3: CSVIDVLADEQFF
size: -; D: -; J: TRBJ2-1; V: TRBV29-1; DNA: TGCAGCGTTGTCTGGAGCGAACCCTACAATGAGCAGTTCTTC; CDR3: CSVVWSEPYNEQFF
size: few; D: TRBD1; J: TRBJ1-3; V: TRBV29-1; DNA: TGCAGCGCCGGTAGGGGGGACAGGGAATATTACTCTGGAAACACCATATATTTT; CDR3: CSAGRGDREYYSGNTIYF
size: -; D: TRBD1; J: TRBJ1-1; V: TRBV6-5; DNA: TGTGCCAGCAGCCGTGGGGGGACAGGTTCATCTGAAGCTTTCTTT; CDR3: CASSRGGTGSSEAFF
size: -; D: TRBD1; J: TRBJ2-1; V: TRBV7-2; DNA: TGTGCCAGCAGCTCCACAGGGGAGATCTACAATGAGCAGTTCTTC; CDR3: CASSSTGEIYNEQFF
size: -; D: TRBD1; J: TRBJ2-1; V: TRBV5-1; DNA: TGCGCCAGCAGCTTACAGGGGGCGCTCAGTGAGCAGTTCTTC; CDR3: CASSLQGALSEQFF
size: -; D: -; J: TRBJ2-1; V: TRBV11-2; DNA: TGTGCCAGCAGCTTAGGCCGGGGGAAGGGCAATGAGCAGTTCTTC; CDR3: CASSLGRGKGNEQFF
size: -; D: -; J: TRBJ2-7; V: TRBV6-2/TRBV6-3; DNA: TGTGCCAGCAGTTCGGCGCAGGGGCCTCTCGAGGAGCAGTACTTC; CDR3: CASSSAQGPLEEQYF
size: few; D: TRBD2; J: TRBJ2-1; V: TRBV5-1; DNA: TGCGCCAGCAGCCCAAACCGGGAGGGCCAGTTCTTC; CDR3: CASSPNREGQFF
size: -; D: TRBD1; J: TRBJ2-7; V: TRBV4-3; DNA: TGCGCCGGCAGCCCCGGGACAGGCCGGTACGAGCAGTACTTC; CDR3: CAGSPGTGRYEQYF
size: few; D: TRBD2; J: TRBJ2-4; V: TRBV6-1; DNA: TGTGCCAGCAGTGAGGCCCGGGGGGACATTCAGTACTTC; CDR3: CASSEARGDIQYF
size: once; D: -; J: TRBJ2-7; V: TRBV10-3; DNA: TGTGCCATCAGTGAGGATGGGGTGGGTGAGCAGTACTTC; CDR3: CAISEDGVGEQYF
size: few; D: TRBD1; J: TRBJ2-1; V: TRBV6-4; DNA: TGTGCCAGCAGTGACTTACCGGGACAGGGCTATGAGCAGTTCTTC; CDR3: CASSDLPGQGYEQFF
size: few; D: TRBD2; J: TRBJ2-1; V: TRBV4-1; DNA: TGCGCCAGCAGCCAGTCTGCTAGCGGGGGAGTCGATGAGCAGTTCTTC; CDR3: CASSQSASGGVDEQFF